A single TCR beta chain is shown here with its context. The data were obtained in a study of OX40 agonist ivuxolimab in advanced cancers. The overall study: Clinicians treated patients with ivuxolimab, an agonistic anti-OX40 (CD134) antibody. Checkpoint inhibitors had been given previously to under 50% of patients.

Produced via immunoSEQ multiplex PCR; TCRdb's table is partial and in-frame only. The repertoire holds 76,000 or so clones, about 82% seen once, with approximately 0.65% in the top ten. Germline assignment: CDR1 SGHAT and CDR2 FQNNGV. The CDR3 spans 14 residues. The V end lost 1 base, the J end lost 5 bases, and 12 bases lay between the germline ends. This TCR was recovered from an adult with an advanced solid tumor such as melanoma, head and neck, liver or kidney cancer. V is TRBV11-2 and J is TRBJ2-7, with D possibly matching TRBD1 (6 bases). Sequencing was performed on CD4+ or CD8+ T cells sorted from blood, taken in a trial of the OX40 agonist ivuxolimab. The CDR3: CASSLGTPGDEQYF. The CDR3, as DNA: TGTGCCAGCAGCTTAGGTACGCCAGGGGACGAGCAGTACTTC.